This is a list of T cell receptor beta chains from one sample in a study of blood T cell repertoires in COVID-19. Here immunoSEQ multiplex PCR was the method, and the copy in TCRdb shows in-frame clones only, minus some. The top ten clones hold 2.5% to 4% of a sample with some 250,000 clones, about 80% of them seen once. Input material: peripheral blood. These receptors originate from a woman older than 75 with acute or convalescent COVID-19. Each CDR3 is given with its conserved first and last residue. D genes are given only for firm matches. Size values are once, few and many counts, or a class for expanded clones, and some rows have none.

abundance	len	j_gene	d_gene	v_gene	CDR3nt	CDR3aa
few	13	TRBJ1-5	-	TRBV4-1	TGCGCCAGCAGCCAACCCAATCATCAGCCCCAGCATTTT	CASSQPNHQPQHF
once	17	TRBJ2-2	TRBD2	TRBV9	TGTGCCAGCAGCCCCGGACTGCGGCGGGGGGGCACCGGGGAGCTGTTTTTT	CASSPGLRRGGTGELFF
-	13	TRBJ1-1	-	TRBV14	TGTGCCAGCAGCCGCCAAGGGGTCACTGAAGCTTTCTTT	CASSRQGVTEAFF
few	15	TRBJ1-4	-	TRBV7-2	TGTGCCAGCAGCTTAGTGGGGGGGCCTAATGAAAAACTGTTTTTT	CASSLVGGPNEKLFF
-	14	TRBJ2-7	-	TRBV3-1/TRBV3-2	TGTGCCAGCAGCCACCTAGACAGGTACTACGAGCAGTACTTC	CASSHLDRYYEQYF
-	17	TRBJ2-1	-	TRBV20-1	TGCAGTGCTAGTACAGGGGCCCTCGGGGGCTCCTACAATGAGCAGTTCTTC	CSASTGALGGSYNEQFF
-	16	TRBJ2-4	TRBD1	TRBV7-2	TGTGCCAGCAGCTCTCGGACAGGGGTGGCCAAAAACATTCAGTACTTC	CASSSRTGVAKNIQYF
-	16	TRBJ1-3	-	TRBV18	TGTGCCAGCTCACCACTTTCACTCATCGCTGGAAACACCATATATTTT	CASSPLSLIAGNTIYF
-	14	TRBJ2-2	-	TRBV6-1	TGTGCCAGCAGTGAAGACAGATACACCGGGGAGCTGTTTTTT	CASSEDRYTGELFF
-	18	TRBJ1-2	-	TRBV21-1	TGTGCCAGCAGCAAATCGAATTGTGGAGGGGCCGATCCTTATGGCTACACCTTC	CASSKSNCGGADPYGYTF
-	18	TRBJ2-3	-	TRBV6-1	TGTGCCAGCAGTGAACGCGAACCTTATTCAATTAGCACAGATACGCAGTATTTT	CASSEREPYSISTDTQYF
-	12	TRBJ1-2	TRBD1	TRBV20-1	TGCAGTGCTACTGAGGGGGCTTATGGCTACACCTTC	CSATEGAYGYTF
-	20	TRBJ2-1	TRBD1	TRBV9	TGTGCCAGCAGCGTAGCTGGGCGGGACAGGGGGCTTTTCTCCTACAATGAGCAGTTCTTC	CASSVAGRDRGLFSYNEQFF
-	14	TRBJ2-2	-	TRBV3-1/TRBV3-2	TGTGCCAGCAGCCAAGATAGGGGGACCGGGGAGCTGTTTTTT	CASSQDRGTGELFF
-	15	TRBJ1-3	-	TRBV3-1/TRBV3-2	TGTGCCAGCAGTTACGGACAGCTCTCTGGAAACACCATATATTTT	CASSYGQLSGNTIYF
few	15	TRBJ1-3	-	TRBV4-1	TGCGCCAGCAGCCAAGATTCCCCGCGAGGAAACACCATATATTTT	CASSQDSPRGNTIYF
-	13	TRBJ1-2	-	TRBV19	TGTGCCAGTAGTATCTCTGAGGGCTATGGCTACACCTTC	CASSISEGYGYTF
few	14	TRBJ1-2	-	TRBV5-1	TGCGCCAGCAGCACACTACAGGGTAGCTATGGCTACACCTTC	CASSTLQGSYGYTF
few	15	TRBJ1-5	-	TRBV6-2/TRBV6-3	TGTGCCAGCAGTTCGAGACTTACGTCCAATCAGCCCCAGCATTTT	CASSSRLTSNQPQHF
once	14	TRBJ2-7	-	TRBV7-2	TGTGCCAGCAGCGCTACTCCGGGGACATACGAGCAGTACTTC	CASSATPGTYEQYF
-	14	TRBJ1-2	TRBD1	TRBV10-3	TGTGCCATCGGAGGACAGGGGGCGTACTATGGCTACACCTTC	CAIGGQGAYYGYTF
-	15	TRBJ1-1	TRBD1	TRBV5-4	TGTGCCAGCAGCTCCCCGACAGGGCCGAACACTGAAGCTTTCTTT	CASSSPTGPNTEAFF
-	14	TRBJ2-1	-	TRBV10-3	TGTGCCACCAAGGAACCGACAGGTTTGAACGAGCAGTTCTTC	CATKEPTGLNEQFF
-	16	TRBJ2-6	-	TRBV5-1	TGCGCCAGCAGCGGGGGGGCTCGGTCTGGGGCCAACGTCCTGACTTTC	CASSGGARSGANVLTF
-	14	TRBJ2-7	TRBD2	TRBV6-5	TGTGCCAGCAGAGATAGCGGGAGGGCCTACGAGCAGTACTTC	CASRDSGRAYEQYF
-	13	TRBJ1-1	-	TRBV7-9	TGTGCCAGCAGCCTCCTCAGGGCTGTTGAAGCTTTCTTT	CASSLLRAVEAFF
many	13	TRBJ1-5	TRBD1	TRBV6-5	TGTGCCAGCAAAGGGACAGTTAATCAGCCCCAGCATTTT	CASKGTVNQPQHF
-	17	TRBJ1-2	-	TRBV6-1	TGTGCCAGCAGTGAAAATGTGTTGGAGGGGCGGGCCTATGGTTACACCTTC	CASSENVLEGRAYGYTF
few	14	TRBJ1-1	TRBD1	TRBV2	TGTGCCAGCAGAGGTCCACAGGGGAAGGGATGGGCTTTCTTT	CASRGPQGKGWAFF
-	15	TRBJ2-7	-	TRBV7-8	TGTGCCAGCAGCTTTGGGGCTAGGCTCACCTACGAGCAGTACTTC	CASSFGARLTYEQYF
-	13	TRBJ2-2	TRBD1	TRBV12-3/TRBV12-4	TGTGCCAGCAGTCGACAGGGTACCGGGGAGCTGTTTTTT	CASSRQGTGELFF
-	16	TRBJ2-3	-	TRBV11-3	TGTGTCAGCAGCTTTAGCGGTCCTGATTTCACAGATACGCAGTATTTT	CVSSFSGPDFTDTQYF
-	13	TRBJ1-1	-	TRBV6-5	TGTGCCAGCAGTTTCCAGGGAGGCACTGAAGCTTTCTTT	CASSFQGGTEAFF
-	16	TRBJ2-1	TRBD1	TRBV18	TGTGCCAGCTCACCGCTACCGGGACAGGGGCGAGATGAGCAGTTCTTC	CASSPLPGQGRDEQFF
-	15	TRBJ2-7	-	TRBV21-1	TGTGCCAGCAGCACTTCATTCCGACGGAGCTACGAGCAGTACTTC	CASSTSFRRSYEQYF
-	13	TRBJ2-5	-	TRBV5-6	TGTGCCAGCAGCTTGTCCCGGAGGGAGACCCAGTACTTC	CASSLSRRETQYF
-	15	TRBJ2-1	TRBD2	TRBV5-1	TGCGCCAGTTCCCCGGGACTAGTATCCTACAATGAGCAGTTCTTC	CASSPGLVSYNEQFF
-	11	TRBJ1-2	-	TRBV29-1	TGCAGCGCCGGGTTCGGCTATGGCTACACCTTC	CSAGFGYGYTF
-	13	TRBJ1-2	-	TRBV19	TGTGCCAGTAGTATCCGAGTTCCGCGTGGCTACACCTTC	CASSIRVPRGYTF
-	16	TRBJ1-3	-	TRBV7-9	TGTGCCAGCAGCTTACAGGGTCCAGGCTCTGGAAACACCATATATTTT	CASSLQGPGSGNTIYF
-	16	TRBJ1-2	TRBD1	TRBV19	TGTGCCAGTAGTACCCGACAGGGACAGGCTAACTATGGCTACACCTTC	CASSTRQGQANYGYTF
-	11	TRBJ2-1	-	TRBV20-1	TGCAGTGCTGGCGCGGGTAATGAGCAGTTCTTC	CSAGAGNEQFF
-	18	TRBJ1-5	TRBD1	TRBV7-2	TGTGCCAGCAGCTTTTTACCGGGACAGGGAAATAGCAATCAGCCCCAGCATTTT	CASSFLPGQGNSNQPQHF
-	14	TRBJ2-1	-	TRBV6-5	TGTGCCACAAGGCGGGCGGGATACTACAATGAGCAGTTCTTC	CATRRAGYYNEQFF
-	13	TRBJ2-7	-	TRBV5-1	TGCGCCAGCAGCTTGAGAATCGACAACGAGCAGTACTTC	CASSLRIDNEQYF
once	15	TRBJ2-7	TRBD1	TRBV15	TGTGCCACCAGCAGAGATCCAGGGGGCGGTTACGAGCAGTACTTC	CATSRDPGGGYEQYF
once	15	TRBJ1-6	TRBD1	TRBV15	TGTGCCACCAGCAGAGGGGACAGGCAGCTTTCACCCCTCCACTTT	CATSRGDRQLSPLHF
few	17	TRBJ2-1	TRBD2	TRBV5-6	TGTGCCAGCAGCTTGAGAGGGACTAGCGGGGTCTACAATGAGCAGTTCTTC	CASSLRGTSGVYNEQFF
many	15	TRBJ2-2	-	TRBV6-5	TGTGCCAGCAGTTCGGGACAAGCAAACACCGGGGAGCTGTTTTTT	CASSSGQANTGELFF
-	15	TRBJ2-4	TRBD1	TRBV28	TGTGCCAGCAGGGGACAGGCTCTAGCCAAAAACATTCAGTACTTC	CASRGQALAKNIQYF
few	14	TRBJ1-2	-	TRBV6-5	TGTGCCAGCAGTTACTCGGGGCAGATGTATGGCTACACCTTC	CASSYSGQMYGYTF
few	13	TRBJ2-3	TRBD2	TRBV19	TGTGCCAGCGGACTAGCGGGAGACGGTACGCAGTATTTT	CASGLAGDGTQYF
-	16	TRBJ2-6	-	TRBV5-1	TGCGCCAGCAGCGGCCAGGCCCCCGCCGGGGCCAACGTCCTGACTTTC	CASSGQAPAGANVLTF